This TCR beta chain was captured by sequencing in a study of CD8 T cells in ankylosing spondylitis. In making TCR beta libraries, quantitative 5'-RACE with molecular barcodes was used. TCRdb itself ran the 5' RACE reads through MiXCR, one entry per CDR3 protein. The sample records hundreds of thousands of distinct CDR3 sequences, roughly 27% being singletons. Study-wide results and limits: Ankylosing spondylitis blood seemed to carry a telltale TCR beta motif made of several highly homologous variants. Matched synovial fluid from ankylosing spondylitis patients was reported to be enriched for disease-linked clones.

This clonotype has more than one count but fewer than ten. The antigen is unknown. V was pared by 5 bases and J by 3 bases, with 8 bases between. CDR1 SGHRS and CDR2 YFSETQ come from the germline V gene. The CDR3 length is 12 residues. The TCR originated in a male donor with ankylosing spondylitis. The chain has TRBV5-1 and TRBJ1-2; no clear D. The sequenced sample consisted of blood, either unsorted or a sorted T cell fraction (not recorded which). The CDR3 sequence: CASRDGDYGYTF. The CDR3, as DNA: TGCGCCAGCAGGGACGGAGACTATGGCTACACCTTC.